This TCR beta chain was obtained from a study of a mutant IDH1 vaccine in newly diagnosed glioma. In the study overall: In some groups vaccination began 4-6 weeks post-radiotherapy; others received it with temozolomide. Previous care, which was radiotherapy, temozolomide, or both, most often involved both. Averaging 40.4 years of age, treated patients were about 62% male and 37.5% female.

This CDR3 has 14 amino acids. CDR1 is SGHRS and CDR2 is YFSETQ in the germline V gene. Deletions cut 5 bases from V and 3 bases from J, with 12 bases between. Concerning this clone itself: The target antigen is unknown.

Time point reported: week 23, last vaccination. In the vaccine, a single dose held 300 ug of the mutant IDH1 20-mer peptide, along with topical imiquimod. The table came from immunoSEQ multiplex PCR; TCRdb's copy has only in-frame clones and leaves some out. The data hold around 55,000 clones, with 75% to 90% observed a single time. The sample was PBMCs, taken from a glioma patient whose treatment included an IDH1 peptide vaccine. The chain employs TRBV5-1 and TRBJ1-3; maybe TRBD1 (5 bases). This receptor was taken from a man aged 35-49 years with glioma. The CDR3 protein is CASREGLLGNTIYF. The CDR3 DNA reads TGCGCCAGCAGGGAGGGGTTACTTGGAAACACCATATATTTT. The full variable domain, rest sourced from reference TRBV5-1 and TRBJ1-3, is KAGVTQTPRYLIKTRGQQVTLSCSPISGHRSVSWYQQTPGQGLQFLFEYFSETQRNKGNFPGRFSGRQFSNSRSEMNVSTLELGDSALYLCASREGLLGNTIYFGEGSWLTVV.